This T cell receptor (beta chain) was identified during a study of T cell responses to AZD1222 COVID-19 vaccine. This CDR3 contains 14 residues. The germline CDR1 and CDR2 sequences are MGHRA and YSYEKL. V was cut by 1 base and J by 7 bases, with 8 bases left in between. Assay used: immunoSEQ multiplex PCR; TCRdb lists only in-frame clones, some missing. The data show 150,000 to 200,000 clones, 92% seen once. The sequencing used peripheral blood, collected on day 0 of AZD1222 vaccination. This TCR was recovered from an adult in good health. The chain recombines TRBV4-1 with TRBJ1-6; no clear D. CDR3: CASSQVGLNSPLHF. CDR3 bases: TGCGCCAGCAGCCAAGTTGGGTTAAATTCACCCCTCCACTTT.